Reported below is one T cell receptor (beta chain). As handled by the study authors: Quantification of nucleated cells was approximated via reference gene primer amplification. Only in-frame clones appear in the TCRdb table, and some are missing; sequencing was by immunoSEQ multiplex PCR. V and J calls and clone size are as listed in that table; D and trimming were resolved from the DNA. Of about 180,000 clones detected, about 91% appear once; the ten largest clones hold approximately 2.3%. These data come from a study of blood T cell repertoires in COVID-19. The overall study: Sample material is recorded as cDNA or gDNA derived from T cells, B-cell-depleted T cells, or PBMCs.

Germline V lookup: CDR1 SNHLY, CDR2 FYNNEI. CDR3 length equals 15 residues. The V and J ends lost 5 bases and 9 bases respectively, with 17 bases between them. The study recruited people aged about 18 to 95 years across 20 to 30 US areas. Cohort placement rested on clinical history that participants reported themselves. Sample: PBMCs or T cells enriched from blood (not recorded which). The clonotype originates from a woman aged 40 to 49 with acute COVID-19. This chain links TRBV2 with TRBJ1-6; weak D call: TRBD1 (5 bases). The CDR3, as DNA: TGTGCCAGCAGTCTCCAGGGAGGAGGTTTTTCACCCCTCCACTTT. Translated, it gives CASSLQGGGFSPLHF.